One TCR beta chain is described in this entry. Its antigen is currently not known. No much larger clone exists at a distance of one base, and base qualities are not known. In the prospective study, participants were 18 to 89 years old, resided in about two dozen geographic areas of the United States, and were enrolled through a virtual design. In the prospective study, cohorts were assigned on the basis of participant-reported clinical history obtained from a screening survey and a study questionnaire. Mobile phlebotomists in the prospective study collected whole blood, serum and a nasopharyngeal or oropharyngeal swab from every participant. Prospective study participants could optionally give additional blood draws and questionnaires over an approximately two-month period. Prospective study blood samples were shipped either frozen or at room temperature before DNA extraction. This record comes from a study of blood T cell repertoires in COVID-19 (dated by TCRdb to 2018 to 2020). General notes on the study: Collaborator samples came from the United States, Italy and Spain and covered acute and convalescent phases of COVID-19. The prospective study material was composed of cDNA or gDNA derived from T cells, B-cell-depleted T cells, or PBMCs. Subjects who had been exposed to COVID-19, were actively infected with it, or had recovered from it provided the deeply sampled blood TCRbeta repertoires that made up the dataset. The repertoires were made available in a free public database intended to serve as a resource for research on the immune response to SARS-CoV-2. Samples came from the ongoing ImmuneRACE study (first 160 participants) plus 1,254 subjects from 6 global collaborators. Nearly every sample came with metadata listing a de-identified subject ID, COVID-19 status, age in years and sex. HLA class I and class II types, where available, came from metadata supplied by the sample provider rather than from assay-based typing. Broader findings and caveats from the paper: The quantity of clinical and demographic metadata differed by source and by participant and was supplied without curation.

TCRbeta CDR3 regions were amplified from genomic DNA by means of the immunoSEQ Assay, a bias-controlled multiplex PCR. As for the authors' bioinformatics: Nucleated cell counts per sample were estimated from amplification of reference gene primers within the assay. To quantify the absolute abundance of each unique TCRbeta CDR3 rearrangement, sequence reads were collapsed and filtered. Productive Simpson clonality was computed per sample as the square root of Simpson's diversity index over productive rearrangements. What TCRdb holds here is the immuneACCESS table cut down to in-frame rearrangements. Part of the clones is not present; checked against another copy, under half of the missing clones reflect an unresolved V gene, and the others are unexplained. V and J calls and clone size are those listed in that table; D and trimming were worked out from the DNA. Present in this sample are some 300,000 clones, 85% to 90% of which were seen just once. The leading ten clones occupy about 4.5% of the sample.

The CDR3 measures 13 amino acids from cysteine to phenylalanine. Only the CDR3 portion is preserved as DNA: 39 bases, with reading frame beginning at the first base. Based on the germline V gene, the CDR1 and CDR2 sequences are SGHRS and YFSETQ. After removal of 4 bases from V and 8 bases from J, the junction retains 8 bases not matched to a gene. This receptor was obtained from a woman aged 18 to 35 with acute COVID-19. Recombination joined TRBV5-1 with TRBJ1-2; 7 junctional bases match TRBD1. The source material was PBMCs or T cells enriched from blood (not recorded which). The CDR3 reads CASSPETGRGYTF. In nucleotide form, the sequence is TGCGCCAGCAGCCCAGAGACAGGGAGAGGCTACACCTTC.